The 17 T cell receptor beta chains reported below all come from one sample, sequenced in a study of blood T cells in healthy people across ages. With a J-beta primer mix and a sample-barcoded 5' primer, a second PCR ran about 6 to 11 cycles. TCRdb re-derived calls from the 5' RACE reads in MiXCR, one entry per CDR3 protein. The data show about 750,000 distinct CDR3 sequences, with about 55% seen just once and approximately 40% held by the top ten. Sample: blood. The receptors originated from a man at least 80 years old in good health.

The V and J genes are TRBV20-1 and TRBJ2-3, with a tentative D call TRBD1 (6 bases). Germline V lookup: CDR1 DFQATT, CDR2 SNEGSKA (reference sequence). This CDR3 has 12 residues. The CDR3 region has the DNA TGCAGGGGAGATCTGGAGGACAGATACGCGTATTTT. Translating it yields CRGDLEDRYAYF.

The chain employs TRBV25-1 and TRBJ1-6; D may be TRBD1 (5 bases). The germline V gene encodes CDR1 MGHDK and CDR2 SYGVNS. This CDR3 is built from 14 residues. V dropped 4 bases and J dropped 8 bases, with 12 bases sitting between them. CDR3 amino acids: CASSVRDGDSPLHF. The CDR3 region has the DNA TGTGCCAGCAGTGTCCGGGACGGAGATTCACCCCTCCACTTT.

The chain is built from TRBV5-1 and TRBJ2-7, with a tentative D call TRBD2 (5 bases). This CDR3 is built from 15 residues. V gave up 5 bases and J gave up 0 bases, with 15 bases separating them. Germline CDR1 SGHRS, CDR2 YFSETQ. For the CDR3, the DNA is TGCGCCAGCAGGTCCGGAGGATTAAGCTCCTACGAGCAGTACTTC. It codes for CASRSGGLSSYEQYF.

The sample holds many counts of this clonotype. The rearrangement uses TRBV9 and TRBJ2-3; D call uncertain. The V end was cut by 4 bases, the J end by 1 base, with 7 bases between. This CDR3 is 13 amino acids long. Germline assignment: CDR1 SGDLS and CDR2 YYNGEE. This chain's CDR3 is CASSPTGTDTQYF. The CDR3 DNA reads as TGTGCCAGCAGCCCGACTGGCACAGATACGCAGTATTTT.

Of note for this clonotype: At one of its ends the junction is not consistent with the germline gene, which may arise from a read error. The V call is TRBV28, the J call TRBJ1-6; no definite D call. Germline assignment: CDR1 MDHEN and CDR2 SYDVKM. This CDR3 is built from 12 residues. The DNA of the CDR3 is TGTGCCGGCAGTTTATTGAATTCACCCCTCCACTTT. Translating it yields CAGSLLNSPLHF. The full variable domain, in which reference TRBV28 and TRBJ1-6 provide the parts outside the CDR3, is DVKVTQSSRYLVKRTGEKVFLECVQDMDHENMFWYRQDPGLGLRLIYFSYDVKMKEKGDIPEGYSVSREKKERFSLILESASTNQTSMYLCAGSLLNSPLHFGNGTRLTVT.

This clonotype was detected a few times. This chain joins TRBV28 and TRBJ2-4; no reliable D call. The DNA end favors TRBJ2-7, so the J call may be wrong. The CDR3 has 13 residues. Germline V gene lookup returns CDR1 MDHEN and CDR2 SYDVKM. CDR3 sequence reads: CASRRDLTSEQYF. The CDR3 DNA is TGTGCCAGCAGACGAGACCTCACGAGCGAGCAGTACTTC.

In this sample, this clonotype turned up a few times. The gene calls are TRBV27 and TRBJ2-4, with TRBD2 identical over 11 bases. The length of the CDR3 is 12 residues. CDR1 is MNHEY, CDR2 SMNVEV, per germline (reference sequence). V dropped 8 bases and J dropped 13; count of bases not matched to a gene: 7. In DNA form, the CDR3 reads TGTGCCAGCGGGACTAGCGGAGGGGAGCAGTACTTC. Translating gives CASGTSGGEQYF.

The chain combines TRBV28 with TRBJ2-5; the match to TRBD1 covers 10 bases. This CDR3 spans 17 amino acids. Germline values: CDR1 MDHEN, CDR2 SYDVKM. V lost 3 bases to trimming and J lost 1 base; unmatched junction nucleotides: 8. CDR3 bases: TGTGCCAGCAGTTTCACTCCCCGGACAGGGGGCCAAGAGACCCAGTACTTC. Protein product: CASSFTPRTGGQETQYF. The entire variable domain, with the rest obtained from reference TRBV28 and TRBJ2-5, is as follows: DVKVTQSSRYLVKRTGEKVFLECVQDMDHENMFWYRQDPGLGLRLIYFSYDVKMKEKGDIPEGYSVSREKKERFSLILESASTNQTSMYLCASSFTPRTGGQETQYFGPGTRLLVL.

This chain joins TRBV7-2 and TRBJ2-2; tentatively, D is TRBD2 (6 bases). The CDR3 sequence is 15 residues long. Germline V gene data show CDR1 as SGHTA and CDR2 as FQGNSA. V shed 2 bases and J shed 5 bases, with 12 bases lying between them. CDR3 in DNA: TGTGCCAGCAGCTTAAACGGCGGGGATACCGGGGAGCTGTTTTTT. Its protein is CASSLNGGDTGELFF.

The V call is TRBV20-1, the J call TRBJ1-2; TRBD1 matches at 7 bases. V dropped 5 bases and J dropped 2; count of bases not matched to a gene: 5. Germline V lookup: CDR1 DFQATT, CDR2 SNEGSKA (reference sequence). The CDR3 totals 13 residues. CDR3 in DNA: TGCAGTGCTCAAAAGGACAGGAACTATGGCTACACCTTC. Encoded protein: CSAQKDRNYGYTF.

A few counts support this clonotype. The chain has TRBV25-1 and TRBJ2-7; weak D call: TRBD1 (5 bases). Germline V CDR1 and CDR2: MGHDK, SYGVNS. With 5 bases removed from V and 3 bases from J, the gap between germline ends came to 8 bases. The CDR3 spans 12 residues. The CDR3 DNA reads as TGTGCCAGCAGTCCAGGGATCTACGAGCAGTACTTC. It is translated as CASSPGIYEQYF.

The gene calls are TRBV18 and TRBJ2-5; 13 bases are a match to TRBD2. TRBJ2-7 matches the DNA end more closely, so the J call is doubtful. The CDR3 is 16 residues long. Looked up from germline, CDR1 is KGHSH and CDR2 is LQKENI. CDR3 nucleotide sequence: TGTGCCAGCTCCGGACTAGCGGGAGCGGGGTCCGGCGAGCAGTACTTC. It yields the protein CASSGLAGAGSGEQYF.

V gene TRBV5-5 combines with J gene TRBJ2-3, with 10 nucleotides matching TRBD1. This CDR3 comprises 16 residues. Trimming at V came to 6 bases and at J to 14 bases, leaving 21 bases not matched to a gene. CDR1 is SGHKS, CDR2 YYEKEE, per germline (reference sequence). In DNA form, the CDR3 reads TGTGCCAGCACAAAAGACGGGACAGGGGCTGGCAGATACGCGTATTTT. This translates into CASTKDGTGAGRYAYF. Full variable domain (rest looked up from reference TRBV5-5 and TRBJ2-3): DAGVTQSPTHLIKTRGQQVTLRCSPISGHKSVSWYQQVLGQGPQFIFQYYEKEERGRGNFPDRFSARQFPNYSSELNVNALLLGDSALYLCASTKDGTGAGRYAYFGPGTRLTVL.

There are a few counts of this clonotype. CDR3 protein: CAIRRGPNEKLFF. Written as DNA, the CDR3 is TGTGCCATCCGTCGGGGGCCTAATGAAAAACTGTTTTTT. This rearrangement joins TRBV10-3 to TRBJ1-4; possibly TRBD1 for D (6 bases). Trimming removed 8 bases from V and 3 bases from J, with 10 bases in between. The CDR3 totals 13 residues. Per the germline V gene, CDR1 is ENHRY and CDR2 is SYGVKD.

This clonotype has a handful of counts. CDR3 sequence reads: CASSPERGTGGLSMNTEAFF. For the CDR3, the DNA is TGTGCCAGCAGCCCAGAGAGGGGGACAGGGGGCCTTTCTATGAACACTGAAGCTTTCTTT. The rearrangement uses TRBV3-1 and TRBJ1-1; 12 bases fit TRBD1. The ends lost 4 bases at V and 0 bases at J; junction bases unmatched: 15. This CDR3 is 20 amino acids long. Germline V CDR1 and CDR2: LGHDT, YNNKEL (reference sequence).

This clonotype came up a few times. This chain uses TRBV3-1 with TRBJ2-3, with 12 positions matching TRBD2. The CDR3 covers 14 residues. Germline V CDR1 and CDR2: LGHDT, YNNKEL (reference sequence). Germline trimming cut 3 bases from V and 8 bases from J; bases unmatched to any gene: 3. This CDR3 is CASSQTSGSGTQYF. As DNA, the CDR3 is TGTGCCAGCAGCCAGACTAGCGGGAGTGGTACGCAGTATTTT.

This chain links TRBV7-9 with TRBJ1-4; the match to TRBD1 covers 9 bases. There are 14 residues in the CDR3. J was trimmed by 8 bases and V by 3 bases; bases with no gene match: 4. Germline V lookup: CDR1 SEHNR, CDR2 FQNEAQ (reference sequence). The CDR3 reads CASSFRQGEEKLFF. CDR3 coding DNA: TGTGCCAGCAGCTTCAGACAGGGGGAGGAAAAACTGTTTTTT.